A single sample is the source of the 17 T cell receptor beta chains below, sequenced in a study of OX40 agonist ivuxolimab in advanced cancers. The assay was immunoSEQ multiplex PCR, and TCRdb's table has in-frame clones only and misses some. Of about 88,000 clones listed, around nine tenths are singletons. Sequences were derived from CD4+ or CD8+ T cells sorted from blood, sampled in a trial of the OX40 agonist ivuxolimab. These TCRs come from an adult with an advanced solid tumor such as melanoma, head and neck, liver or kidney cancer.

This clone was counted between two and nine times. This chain uses TRBV7-2 with TRBJ2-1; the D gene is possibly TRBD2 (7 bases). Trimming cost V 5 bases and J 2 bases, with 13 bases left between them. CDR1 is SGHTA, CDR2 FQGNSA, per germline. The CDR3 consists of 15 residues. The CDR3, as DNA: TGTGCCAGCAGCCTGGAGGGGGGGGCCTACAATGAGCAGTTCTTC. Translating gives CASSLEGGAYNEQFF. Looking up the rest from reference TRBV7-2 and TRBJ2-1 gives the full variable domain: GAGVSQSPSNKVTEKGKDVELRCDPISGHTALYWYRQSLGQGLEFLIYFQGNSAPDKSGLPSDRFSAERTGGSVSTLTIQRTQQEDSAVYLCASSLEGGAYNEQFFGPGTRLTVL.

The chain couples TRBV7-6 to TRBJ1-3; D ambiguous. Trimming removed 1 base from V and 0 bases from J, with 7 bases in between. There are 15 residues in the CDR3. Germline V gene data show CDR1 as SGHVS and CDR2 as FNYEAQ. The CDR3 coding sequence is TGTGCCAGCAGCTTAGTATGGGGCTCTGGAAACACCATATATTTT. This sequence encodes CASSLVWGSGNTIYF.

The chain has TRBV7-9 and TRBJ2-5, with 13 bases aligning to TRBD2. Trimming took 3 bases from V and 4 from J; bases not matched to a gene: 2. Germline V CDR1 and CDR2: SEHNR, FQNEAQ (reference sequence). This CDR3 has 15 residues. The CDR3, as DNA: TGTGCCAGCAGCTTTAGGACTAGCGGGAGAGAGACCCAGTACTTC. Translating it yields CASSFRTSGRETQYF.

The genes are TRBV12-5 and TRBJ1-1; TRBD1 might be the D (5 bases). The CDR3 has 12 amino acids. Germline-derived CDR1 and CDR2 are LGHNT and FRNRAP. Trimming took 7 bases from V and 10 from J, leaving 16 bases between them. CDR3 in amino acids: CASAYTGRRAFF. The CDR3 DNA is TGTGCTAGTGCCTACACAGGCCGTAGAGCTTTCTTT.

V is TRBV9 and J is TRBJ1-5; a possible D gene is TRBD1 (6 bases). The CDR3 has 14 amino acids. Between the trimmed V and J ends, which lost 0 bases and 6 bases, there was a span of 10 bases. Germline V gene sequence: CDR1 SGDLS, CDR2 YYNGEE. CDR3 amino acids: CASSVGGALQPQHF. The CDR3 DNA sequence: TGTGCCAGCAGCGTAGGGGGGGCGCTTCAGCCCCAGCATTTT.

V and J are TRBV6-5 and TRBJ2-1; D may correspond to TRBD1 or TRBD2 (6 bases each). The CDR3 contains 15 residues. Trimming pared 0 bases from V and 8 bases from J, leaving 14 bases between. Germline V gene sequence: CDR1 MNHEY, CDR2 SVGAGI. The CDR3 is CASSYSGAGSDEQFF. The CDR3 region has the DNA TGTGCCAGCAGTTACTCGGGGGCCGGGAGCGATGAGCAGTTCTTC.

The genes are TRBV27 and TRBJ1-2; 9 nucleotides agree with TRBD1. J gave up 8 bases and V 0 bases, and 4 bases lay outside the gene matches. CDR1 and CDR2 from the germline V gene are MNHEY and SMNVEV (reference sequence). The CDR3 consists of 14 residues. CDR3 DNA sequence: TGTGCCAGCAGTTTATCGGGACAGGGCCAGGGCTACACCTTC. Protein product: CASSLSGQGQGYTF.

The V call is TRBV7-3, the J call TRBJ2-5, with D possibly being TRBD2 (6 bases). Trimming removed 5 bases at V and 3 bases at J, with 19 bases between. Germline CDR1 and CDR2: SGHTA and FQGTGA. This CDR3 has 16 amino acids. CDR3 residues: CASSPTRVLAEETQYF. DNA of the CDR3: TGTGCCAGCAGCCCGACTAGGGTCCTGGCAGAAGAGACCCAGTACTTC.

The chain couples TRBV25-1 to TRBJ2-5; weak D call: TRBD1 (5 bases). Germline-derived CDR1 and CDR2 are MGHDK and SYGVNS. The length of the CDR3 is 15 residues. The V end was cut by 4 bases, the J end by 5 bases, with 17 bases between. The CDR3: CASSGPPQAGETQYF. The DNA for the CDR3 is TGTGCCAGCAGTGGACCTCCACAGGCCGGGGAGACCCAGTACTTC.

This clone was counted only a few times. The chain is built from TRBV18 and TRBJ2-1, with a tentative D call TRBD1 (5 bases). Germline V gene sequence: CDR1 KGHSH, CDR2 LQKENI. This CDR3 contains 16 residues. The V and J ends lost 7 bases and 1 base respectively, with 17 bases between them. This CDR3 reads CASLIARRQSYNEQFF. In nucleotides, the CDR3 is TGTGCCAGCTTGATAGCCCGGCGACAGTCCTACAATGAGCAGTTCTTC.

The chain links TRBV18 to TRBJ1-4; tentative D call: TRBD1 (5 bases). This CDR3 is built from 13 residues. Germline CDR1 is KGHSH and CDR2 is LQKENI. The V gene lost 6 bases and the J gene lost 5 bases, with 10 bases spanning the gap. The chain's CDR3 is CASSLGENEKLFF. CDR3 in DNA: TGTGCCAGCTCGTTAGGGGAAAATGAAAAACTGTTTTTT.

Here the CDR3 DNA reads TGTGCCAGCAGCTTAGAAGAGAGCTCCTACAATGAGCAGTTCTTC. Translating it yields CASSLEESSYNEQFF. This chain connects TRBV7-3 to TRBJ2-1; D is uncertain. The germline V gene has CDR1 SGHTA and CDR2 FQGTGA. The CDR3 has 15 residues. Trimming left V 2 bases short and J 0 bases short, with 8 bases between.

This clone occurred once. The rearrangement links TRBV11-2 to TRBJ1-4; a weak D match, TRBD1 (6 bases). Trimming took off 5 bases at V and 7 bases at J, with 17 bases between the two ends. There are 15 residues in the CDR3. Germline V lookup: CDR1 SGHAT, CDR2 FQNNGV. The DNA of the CDR3 is TGTGCCAGCAGCCCCACGACAGGAGGGAGTGAAAAACTGTTTTTT. Translating it yields CASSPTTGGSEKLFF.

V is TRBV6-1 and J is TRBJ1-6; D may be TRBD1 (6 bases). This CDR3 has 13 amino acids. CDR1 MNHNS and CDR2 SASEGT come from the germline V gene. The ends were cut back, 1 base at V and 10 bases at J, with 8 bases in the middle. The CDR3 region is CASSEDRDSPLHF. The CDR3 DNA follows: TGTGCCAGCAGTGAAGACAGGGACTCACCCCTCCACTTT.

The chain uses TRBV11-2 and TRBJ2-3; 9 positions match TRBD2. The germline V gene has CDR1 SGHAT and CDR2 FQNNGV. With 1 base clipped from V and 4 bases from J, the junction kept 6 bases outside the gene matches. This CDR3 contains 16 residues. This CDR3 reads CASSLVYAGGSDTQYF. CDR3 coding DNA: TGTGCCAGCAGCTTAGTTTACGCGGGAGGGTCAGATACGCAGTATTTT.

The V and J genes are TRBV7-8 and TRBJ2-1, with TRBD2 identical over 12 bases. The CDR3 is 16 residues long. The V segment lost 4 bases and the J segment 8 bases; nucleotides outside the gene matches: 9. Germline assignment: CDR1 SGHVS and CDR2 FQNEAQ. The CDR3 protein is CASSSPWTSGNDEQFF. The CDR3 DNA sequence: TGTGCCAGCAGCTCCCCCTGGACTAGCGGGAACGATGAGCAGTTCTTC.

The J gene is TRBJ1-2, the V gene TRBV5-1; 9 bases match TRBD1. Germline-derived CDR1 and CDR2 are SGHRS and YFSETQ. The CDR3 sequence is 14 residues long. The trim removed 4 bases at V and 4 bases at J, leaving 5 bases unmatched. In nucleotides, the CDR3 is TGCGCCAGCAGCCGGGACAGGGTGGGCTATGGCTACACCTTC. It is translated as CASSRDRVGYGYTF.